The next 21 T cell receptor beta chains were all read from a single sample in a study of identical twins. TCRdb called the 5' RACE reads again in MiXCR, with one record for every CDR3 protein. The repertoire holds about 330,000 distinct CDR3 sequences, with approximately 13% as singletons. The data were also submitted as part of a second study, on yellow fever vaccine responses in identical twins.

The material sequenced was CD8+ T cells sorted from blood. Receptors were obtained from a woman under 30 in good health.

This clonotype was observed at least ten times. The CDR3: CATSREPTGTGNNEQFF. The CDR3 DNA sequence: TGTGCCACCAGCAGAGAGCCTACAGGGACTGGCAACAATGAGCAGTTCTTC. This chain links TRBV15 with TRBJ2-1; either TRBD1 or TRBD2 may supply D (6 bases each). The germline V and J ends were trimmed by 0 bases and 5 bases, with 17 bases remaining between them. The CDR3 consists of 17 residues. CDR1 and CDR2 (germline): LNHNV, YYDKDF (reference sequence).

The genes are TRBV29-1 and TRBJ2-6; maybe TRBD1 (5 bases). Trimming removed 3 bases from V and 7 bases from J, with 10 bases in between. The germline V gene encodes CDR1 SQVTM and CDR2 ANQGSEA. The CDR3 runs 13 residues. Here the CDR3 reads CSVEGQSANVLTF. Here the CDR3 DNA reads TGCAGCGTTGAGGGGCAAAGTGCCAACGTCCTGACTTTC.

The rearrangement uses TRBV24-1 and TRBJ2-3; no firm D call. The CDR3 extends over 16 amino acids. V lost 2 bases to trimming and J lost 2 bases, with 13 bases between them. From germline, CDR1 is KGHDR and CDR2 SFDVKD. CDR3 amino acids: CATSDWTANDTDTQYF. In nucleotides, the CDR3 is TGTGCCACCAGTGATTGGACGGCCAATGACACAGATACGCAGTATTTT.

The rearrangement joins TRBV12-3 or TRBV12-4 to TRBJ2-7, with TRBD2 matching 7 bases. J gave up 3 bases and V 3 bases, and 2 bases lay outside the gene matches. This CDR3 spans 13 amino acids. In nucleotides, the CDR3 is TGTGCCAGCAGTTTCGGGGGGTTCTACGAGCAGTACTTC. This sequence encodes CASSFGGFYEQYF.

This clonotype appeared a few times. J is TRBJ2-3 and V is TRBV5-6; no firm D call. From germline, CDR1 is SGHDT and CDR2 YYEEEE. This CDR3 is built from 11 residues. V dropped 5 bases and J dropped 4 bases, with 5 bases sitting between them. CDR3 coding DNA: TGTGCCAGCAGGGCCGCAGATACGCAGTATTTT. It codes for CASRAADTQYF.

This clonotype was seen many times. The rearrangement links TRBV15 to TRBJ1-1, with D perhaps matching TRBD1 (6 bases). The ends were cut back, 5 bases at V and 3 bases at J, with 13 bases in the middle. Germline V gene data show CDR1 as LNHNV and CDR2 as YYDKDF (reference sequence). This CDR3 contains 14 residues. The CDR3 protein is CATSDRSKDTEAFF. In nucleotides, the CDR3 is TGTGCCACCAGCGACAGGTCAAAAGACACTGAAGCTTTCTTT.

J is TRBJ2-2 and V is TRBV6-2 or TRBV6-3; 7 bases line up with TRBD2. CDR1 is MNHEY, CDR2 SVGEGT, per germline. This CDR3 spans 16 amino acids. Trimming took 6 bases from V and 5 from J; bases not matched to a gene: 12. The CDR3 bases are TGTGCCAGCAGCACCCCGGTGGCGGGAGAGACCGGGGAGCTGTTTTTT. It yields the protein CASSTPVAGETGELFF.

The genes are TRBV7-9 and TRBJ2-5; possible D gene TRBD2, 6 bases. Germline V CDR1 and CDR2: SEHNR, FQNEAQ (reference sequence). The V end was cut by 1 base, the J end by 4 bases, with 10 bases between. The CDR3 runs to 14 residues. The CDR3 nucleotides are TGTGCCAGCAGCTTAGTCCAGGGAGGAGAGACCCAGTACTTC. Protein sequence: CASSLVQGGETQYF.

This chain connects TRBV20-1 to TRBJ2-7; TRBD1 agrees at 8 bases. Germline CDR1 reads DFQATT; CDR2 reads SNEGSKA (reference sequence). This CDR3 has 15 residues. V lost 0 bases, J lost 1 base, and 5 bases stayed unmatched. Here the CDR3 reads CSARDRHRGSYEQYV. The CDR3 DNA follows: TGCAGTGCTAGAGATCGACACAGGGGGTCCTACGAGCAGTACGTC.

This clonotype was found many times. V is TRBV12-3 or TRBV12-4 and J is TRBJ2-2; 11 nucleotides match TRBD2. The CDR3 loop spans 15 amino acids. J was trimmed by 6 bases and V by 5 bases; bases with no gene match: 5. The CDR3 DNA follows: TGTGCCAGCAGTGCCCTTAGCGGGGGGGCCGGGGAGCTGTTTTTT. It codes for CASSALSGGAGELFF.

V gene TRBV7-7 combines with J gene TRBJ1-5; 7 nucleotides align to TRBD1. V gave up 4 bases and J gave up 0 bases; unmatched junction bases: 12. Germline CDR1 and CDR2: SSHAT and FNYEAQ (reference sequence). The CDR3 sequence is 18 residues long. The CDR3 protein is CASSCSGTVLNSNQPQHF. The CDR3 nucleotides are TGTGCCAGCAGCTGCTCCGGGACAGTCTTGAATAGCAATCAGCCCCAGCATTTT. The entire variable domain, with the rest obtained from reference TRBV7-7 and TRBJ1-5, is as follows: GAGVSQSPRYKVTKRGQDVTLRCDPISSHATLYWYQQALGQGPEFLTYFNYEAQPDKSGLPSDRFSAERPEGSISTLTIQRTEQRDSAMYRCASSCSGTVLNSNQPQHFGDGTRLSIL.

The sample holds a few counts of this clonotype. The chain joins TRBV6-5 to TRBJ2-5; a possible D gene is TRBD1 (6 bases). The CDR3 length is 14 residues. The germline CDR1 and CDR2 sequences are MNHEY and SVGAGI. Trimming took off 4 bases at V and 3 bases at J, with 12 bases between the two ends. CDR3: CASSSKQGEETQYF. As DNA, the CDR3 is TGTGCCAGCAGTTCCAAACAGGGTGAAGAGACCCAGTACTTC.

V is TRBV4-1 and J is TRBJ2-3, with TRBD2 matching over 9 bases. The CDR3 extends over 16 amino acids. The V gene end was trimmed by 0 bases and the J gene end by 3 bases; junction bases not matched to a gene: 4. CDR1 and CDR2 from the germline V gene are MGHRA and YSYEKL. CDR3 sequence (DNA): TGCGCCAGCAGCCAAGAAAGCAGCGGGGGGACAGATACGCAGTATTTT. Encoded protein: CASSQESSGGTDTQYF.

The rearrangement joins TRBV3-1 to TRBJ2-2; TRBD2 might be the D (6 bases). Trimming stripped 4 bases from V and 3 bases from J, with 12 bases between. CDR1 is LGHDT and CDR2 is YNNKEL in the germline V gene (reference sequence). CDR3 length equals 15 residues. CDR3 sequence reads: CASSPRGADTGELFF. The CDR3 coding sequence is TGTGCCAGCAGCCCTCGCGGGGCGGACACCGGGGAGCTGTTTTTT.

This clonotype has at least ten counts. The rearrangement joins TRBV27 to TRBJ2-2; 7 bases line up with TRBD2. The V segment lost 2 bases and the J segment 6 bases; nucleotides outside the gene matches: 3. CDR3 length: 14 residues. CDR1 is MNHEY and CDR2 is SMNVEV in the germline V gene (reference sequence). The CDR3 DNA reads as TGTGCCAGCAGTTTAGCGGGAGTACCCGGGGAGCTGTTTTTT. Encoded protein: CASSLAGVPGELFF.

This clonotype has only a few counts. The CDR3 DNA reads as TGTGCCAGCAGTCGCACCGGGACAGGGAACTCTGGGGCCAACGTCCTGACTTTC. Its translation is CASSRTGTGNSGANVLTF. This chain uses TRBV11-1 with TRBJ2-6; TRBD1 matches 9 bases. The CDR3 totals 18 residues. The germline CDR1 and CDR2 sequences are SGHAT and FQDESV (reference sequence). V was pared by 6 bases and J by 0 bases, with 9 bases of the junction left unmatched.

This clonotype was observed at least ten times. This chain links TRBV7-9 with TRBJ2-1; TRBD2 might be the D (7 bases). V was clipped by 5 bases and J by 13 bases, with 24 bases between them. Germline CDR1 is SEHNR and CDR2 is FQNEAQ (reference sequence). The CDR3 is made up of 15 amino acids. This CDR3 reads CASSTGGASGPSQFF. The CDR3 nucleotides read TGTGCCAGCAGCACCGGGGGCGCTAGCGGTCCCAGCCAGTTCTTC.

This clonotype was seen repeatedly, ten times or more. The genes are TRBV4-1 and TRBJ2-7; TRBD2 matches 8 bases. CDR1 and CDR2 from the germline V gene are MGHRA and YSYEKL. Losses at the gene ends were 0 bases for V and 3 bases for J; bases not matched to a gene: 4. The CDR3 sequence is 15 residues long. This CDR3 is CASSQDRTSYYEQYF. DNA of the CDR3: TGCGCCAGCAGCCAAGATCGGACTAGCTACTACGAGCAGTACTTC.

The chain joins TRBV5-1 to TRBJ1-1, with D possibly being TRBD1 (6 bases). Trimming stripped 0 bases from V and 5 bases from J, with 11 bases between. This CDR3 region has 14 residues. CDR1 is SGHRS and CDR2 is YFSETQ in the germline V gene. CDR3 sequence (DNA): TGCGCCAGCAGCTTGGAACAGGGATGGACTGAAGCTTTCTTT. This sequence encodes CASSLEQGWTEAFF. The whole variable domain, filled in from reference TRBV5-1 and TRBJ1-1, reads KAGVTQTPRYLIKTRGQQVTLSCSPISGHRSVSWYQQTPGQGLQFLFEYFSETQRNKGNFPGRFSGRQFSNSRSEMNVSTLELGDSALYLCASSLEQGWTEAFFGQGTRLTVV.

This clonotype was observed many times. V gene TRBV4-1 combines with J gene TRBJ1-1, with D hard to call. Germline CDR1 MGHRA, CDR2 YSYEKL. Deletions cut 0 bases from V and 1 base from J, with 3 bases between. The CDR3 consists of 13 residues. CDR3 sequence: CASSQDENTEAFF. DNA of the CDR3: TGCGCCAGCAGCCAAGATGAGAACACTGAAGCTTTCTTT.

This clonotype has ten or more counts. As DNA, the CDR3 is TGCAGCGTCCCCCGCGAGGGGGTCGAGAACACTGAAGCTTTCTTT. Its protein product is CSVPREGVENTEAFF. The chain couples TRBV29-1 to TRBJ1-1; D possibly corresponds to TRBD1 (6 bases). The CDR3 runs 15 residues. V was trimmed by 6 bases and J by 1 base, leaving 18 bases between them. The germline V gene encodes CDR1 SQVTM and CDR2 ANQGSEA.